The T cell receptor beta chain under discussion was sequenced for a study of cytomegalovirus exposure and HLA in healthy donors listed by TCRdb under 2017. As for the study more broadly: According to an earlier analysis of around 600 of the donors, about 179 million T cells yielded 100 million or so unique TCR beta sequences and around 280 Gb of sequence data. The study aimed to test whether cataloging public T cell receptors could reveal signatures of past pathogen exposure. Roughly 5 DR-DQ haplotypes were handled as single units for association and clustering because linkage in the cohort was strong. A separate validation cohort of roughly 110 different subjects was used in addition to the 666-subject first cohort. HLA typing included class I and class II loci at four-digit resolution. The later analysis used no new phenotypic data to find candidate immune exposures, relying instead on TCR beta sequences and their occurrence across donors. The study profiled the T cell repertoires of under 850 subjects by immunosequencing and related them to cytomegalovirus serostatus. The study combined high-throughput TCR immunosequencing, statistical association of individual TCRs with disease status, and machine learning to predict cytomegalovirus infection status. On average, roughly 240,000 unique TCR beta nucleotide sequences were sequenced per donor among fewer than 500 genotyped donors of the cohort, with roughly 20% of those sequences being non-productive. An earlier analysis of roughly 580 of the donors used high-throughput TCR beta sequencing to judge whether each TCR beta V gene segment behaved as functional or pseudogenic. A later genetic analysis took genome-wide SNP genotypes for about three fifths of the roughly 700 donors and used that subset as a discovery cohort. The genetic ancestry cluster associated with self-reported Caucasian donors included approximately 85% of the roughly 410 genotyped donors. An early release that covered around 590 HLA-typed donors contained approximately 300 gigabases of sequencing data and around 85 million unique TCR sequences. In a later analysis, previously published TCR beta repertoires from fewer than 750 donors were re-analyzed and high-resolution HLA genotyping was added so that TCR occurrence patterns could be studied. Typing coverage varied by locus: 629-630 donors for A, B, C, DRB1 and DQB1; more than 500 for DQA1; approximately 570 for DPA1; approximately 450 for DPB1. All discovery cohort repertoires had been generated on a single sequencing platform. Donor age, sex, ethnicity and CMV serostatus were compiled together with the repertoire data. The paper's findings and limits, for the study overall: Roughly uniform sequencing depth across donors was assumed in presence/absence analyses, although this assumption may not hold. Most TCR sequences were observed very rarely across donors, whereas some public TCRs were present in many individuals. HLA typing was unavailable for some donors at each locus, so association tests used only the typed subset. Specific HLA alleles were associated with more than 15,000 TCR beta sequences at a false discovery rate of 0.05 in a later analysis. The earlier analysis of nearly 600 of the donors excluded some 15 rarely observed V segments, including chromosome 9 orphons, because counts were too low. A later analysis found that HLA-associated TCR beta chains were more clonally expanded and had lower generation probabilities than equally common non-associated chains. Linkage disequilibrium might explain the correlated functional status among segregating V segments, but an unknown experimental factor could not be ruled out. In a later analysis, most CMV-associated TCR beta chains were found to appear HLA-restricted, with HLA associations seemingly driven largely by CMV exposure. Some IMGT-functional V segments, including TRBV6-2 and TRBV6-3, could not be told apart with the 87-base-pair reads, so those segments were excluded. A later genetic analysis associated a missense DCLRE1C variant with V-gene and J-gene trimming of TCR beta chains, and an independent cohort replicated the association. Assigning TCR associations to individual alleles was difficult when HLA alleles, especially DR and DQ, strongly co-occurred. According to a later analysis, TCR association rates differed among HLA loci, with DRB1 alleles showing the most associated TCRs and HLA-C alleles showing the fewest. In an earlier analysis of under 600 of the donors, most TCR beta V segments were observed in productive rearrangements about 87% or about 30% of the time, broadly matching IMGT annotations. This cohort had only TCR beta chains sequenced, and the lack of alpha or paired-chain data limited which features could be detected. According to a later genetic analysis, donors in an Asian-associated ancestry cluster had fewer N-insertions in productive TCRs than the roughly 670-donor mean. A further reported finding was that TCR beta sequences accurately predicted the HLA-A and HLA-B alleles for most subjects in the first cohort. In the study, about 150 TCR beta chains were listed as associated with cytomegalovirus. According to a later analysis, parvovirus B19, influenza, CMV and Epstein-Barr virus appeared linked to several top co-occurrence clusters. In vitro tests confirmed that a few of the cytomegalovirus-associated TCR beta chains recognize cytomegalovirus antigens. The only immune exposure information available for the cohort was CMV serostatus. The classifier was reported to diagnose cytomegalovirus status with high specificity and sensitivity in both the original and validation cohorts. It was suggested by the authors that the approach could potentially be generalized to other disease states and immunological phenotypes. A group of highly shared sequence variants was considered likely to be a technical artifact of the sequencing pipeline.

The method behind the library was the immunoSEQ multiplex PCR assay. A mixture of 60 forward primers for TCR Vbeta segments and 13 reverse primers for TCR Jbeta segments was used in the multiplex PCR. The CDR3 region of rearranged TCR beta genes was amplified from genomic DNA with a multiplex PCR assay. On the Illumina HiSeq System, the amplified TCR beta libraries were sequenced as 87-base-pair reads. The original methods were these. A later analysis counted about 80 million unique TCR beta chains across the 600 to 850 repertoires, and 10 million to 12 million of these chains were shared by at least two donors. A nearest-neighbor algorithm error-corrected the raw reads and collapsed the reads into unique sequences, merging closely related sequences to remove PCR and sequencing errors. V, D and J gene segments were assigned by aligning CDR3 sequences to IMGT reference sequences. For a sequence to be retained, a match of at least six nucleotides was required to both a V gene segment and a J gene segment. Rearrangements were called productive when the CDR3 lacked stop codons and stayed in frame with V and J; all others were non-productive. Following IMGT convention, CDR3 was defined as the stretch from the second conserved V-encoded cysteine to the conserved J-encoded phenylalanine. In an earlier analysis of more than 550 of the donors, sequences lacking an unambiguous match to a single V gene segment were excluded. An earlier analysis of fewer than 650 of the donors classified V segments as functional when productive rearrangements were above 56.7% and as segregating when the standard deviation between donors was above 5%. A statistical classification framework was developed to diagnose cytomegalovirus status using the catalog of TCR beta chain sequences. A later analysis assigned V and J genes by comparing TCR nucleotide sequences with IMGT/GENE-DB human TR gene sequences. In a later analysis, CDR3 sequences and most-parsimonious VDJ recombination scenarios were assigned using the TCRdist pipeline. In a later analysis, each TCR beta chain was defined by its CDR3 amino acid sequence together with its V-gene family, and reads without a unique V-gene family were excluded. A later analysis removed nearly 600 highly shared, low-generation-probability nucleotide sequences to deal with suspected cross-contamination and a sequencing artifact. For each public chain, a later analysis derived a clonal expansion index from normalized ranks of inferred template counts within each repertoire. A later analysis computed generation probabilities with a VDJ recombination model fitted to out-of-frame rearrangements, and checked the results against IGoR. In a later analysis, TCR-TCR, TCR-HLA and TCR-CMV co-occurrence was scored with hypergeometric tests, and a repertoire-size bias correction was applied to TCR pairs. In a later analysis, false discovery rates were estimated by permuting HLA or CMV assignments 20 times. In a later analysis, co-occurring TCRs were grouped with DBSCAN, and TCRdist sequence similarity was added when clustering was performed within HLA-allele-positive subsets. Repertoires with fewer than 30,000 or more than 120,000 public chains were left out of co-occurrence clustering, as were four to six repertoires with anomalous nucleotide sharing. The clones in this table, taken by TCRdb from immuneACCESS, are in-frame only. Not every clone is retained; where verified, under half of the shortfall comes from an unresolved V gene, and the cause of the rest is unknown. The V and J calls and clone size come from that table; D and trimming were worked out from the DNA. The sample profile shows about 89,000 clones; less than 85% of them were found once. The top ten clones comprise less than 8% of the sample.

In total, 600 or so healthy bone marrow donors made up the cohort. Cohort members were all nominally healthy when sampled, although unrecorded immune exposures were likely present. The donor tested CMV seropositive and was one of the 289 seropositive cohort members. Each donor provided a peripheral blood sample, and peripheral blood mononuclear cells were used for TCR beta sequencing. The Qiagen DNeasy Blood Extraction Kit was used to extract genomic DNA from the blood cell samples. Worth noting for this clone: The specificity of this receptor is unknown. Per-base quality was not reported, and no clone a single base away is much larger than it.

V and J are trimmed by 7 bases and 7 bases, and the gene matches miss 14 bases of the junction. The CDR1 and CDR2 encoded by the germline V gene are SGHVS and FQNEAQ. The CDR3, from cysteine to phenylalanine, totals 18 residues. The kept DNA is CDR3 alone, 54 bases in frame from the first base. This TCR was sampled from a man aged 40-49 years in good health and CMV-seropositive. Sequenced input: PBMCs. The chain uses TRBV7-8 and TRBJ1-6; 12 nucleotides in the junction match TRBD1. The CDR3 has the sequence CASTSFPGQGAFNSPLHF. The sequenced DNA: TGTGCCAGCACCTCCTTTCCGGGACAGGGGGCGTTCAATTCACCCCTCCACTTT.